This T cell receptor beta chain was sequenced during a study of blood T cell repertoires in COVID-19. Study summary: Samples of COVID-19 (acute and convalescent) were obtained from the United States, Italy and Spain.

Original processing methods: Estimates of nucleated cell counts were drawn from the amplification of reference gene primers. Profiled with immunoSEQ multiplex PCR; TCRdb holds only in-frame clones, not every one. That table is the source of V, J and clone size, and D and trimming were worked out from the DNA. This sample has about 170,000 clones, with approximately 86% found just once. Sequenced sample: peripheral blood. The TCR comes from a woman over 75 with active or convalescent COVID-19.

As DNA, the CDR3 is TGTGCCAGCAGCTTGGACAGACATACAGATACGCAGTATTTT. Translation: CASSLDRHTDTQYF. This chain joins TRBV11-2 and TRBJ2-3; tentative D call: TRBD1 (6 bases). The germline V gene has CDR1 SGHAT and CDR2 FQNNGV. The CDR3 runs to 14 residues. V lost 3 bases, J lost 3 bases, and 10 bases lay in between.